This record looks at one TCR beta chain sequence and its context. Libraries were prepared by immunoSEQ multiplex PCR; TCRdb keeps only in-frame clonotypes and omits some of them. This sample has roughly 100,000 clones; 85% to 95% occur once, and the top ten carry roughly 0.9%. The germline CDR1 and CDR2 sequences are KGHSH and LQKENI. V lost 1 base and J 8 bases, leaving 21 bases between the germline ends. The CDR3 has 17 amino acids. The data belong to a study of cytomegalovirus exposure and HLA in healthy donors. The sequencing sample was made of PBMCs. The clonotype comes from a woman between 18 and 29 years old in good health and CMV-seronegative. J is TRBJ2-1 and V is TRBV18; D might be TRBD1 (6 bases). CDR3 in DNA: TGTGCCAGCTCACCACTGTTCCGGGACACGCATAAGGATGAGCAGTTCTTC. It codes for CASSPLFRDTHKDEQFF.